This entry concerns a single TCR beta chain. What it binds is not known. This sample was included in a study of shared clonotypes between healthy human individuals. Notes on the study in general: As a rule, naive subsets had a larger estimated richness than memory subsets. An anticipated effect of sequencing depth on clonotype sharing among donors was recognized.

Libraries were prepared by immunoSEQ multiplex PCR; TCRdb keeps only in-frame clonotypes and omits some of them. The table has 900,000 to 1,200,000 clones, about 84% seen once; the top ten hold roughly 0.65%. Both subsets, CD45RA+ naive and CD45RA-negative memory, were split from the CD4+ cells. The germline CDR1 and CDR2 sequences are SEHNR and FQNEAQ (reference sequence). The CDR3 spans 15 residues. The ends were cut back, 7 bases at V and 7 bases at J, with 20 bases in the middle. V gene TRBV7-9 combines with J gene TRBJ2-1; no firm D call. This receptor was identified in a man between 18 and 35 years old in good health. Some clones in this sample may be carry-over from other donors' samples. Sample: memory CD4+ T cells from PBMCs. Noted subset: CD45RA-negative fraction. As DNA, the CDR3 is TGTGCCAGCACCTACTCCAACCCCGGTGGGAATGAGCAGTTCTTC. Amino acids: CASTYSNPGGNEQFF. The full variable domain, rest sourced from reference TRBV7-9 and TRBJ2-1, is DTGVSQNPRHKITKRGQNVTFRCDPISEHNRLYWYRQTLGQGPEFLTYFQNEAQLEKSRLLSDRFSAERPKGSFSTLEIQRTEQGDSAMYLCASTYSNPGGNEQFFGPGTRLTVL.